A single sample is the source of the 5 T cell receptor beta chains below, sequenced in a study of blood T cell repertoires in COVID-19. TCRdb keeps only in-frame clones here, not all; method: immunoSEQ multiplex PCR. The sample holds some 120,000 clones; approximately 83% are singletons and the top ten take about 18%. The sequencing input was peripheral blood. The receptors come from a woman between 45 and 65 years old who had recovered from COVID-19.

This rearrangement joins TRBV3-1 (or the pseudogene TRBV3-2) to TRBJ1-1; TRBD1 might be the D (5 bases). Trimming stripped 2 bases from V and 1 base from J, with 8 bases between. The length of the CDR3 is 14 residues. Germline V gene sequence: CDR1 LGHDT, CDR2 YNNKEL (reference sequence). CDR3 sequence (DNA): TGTGCCAGCAGCCAATTGGGGCCGAACACTGAAGCTTTCTTT. Its protein product is CASSQLGPNTEAFF.

The chain is built from TRBV5-4 and TRBJ1-2, with 10 bases lining up with TRBD1. J gave up 9 bases and V 0 bases, and 2 bases lay outside the gene matches. The CDR3 has 13 residues. Germline lookup yields CDR1 SGHNT and CDR2 YYREEE (reference sequence). CDR3 sequence (DNA): TGTGCCAGCAGCTTGGAGACAGGGGGCCGCTACACCTTC. As protein: CASSLETGGRYTF.

This chain connects TRBV3-1 (or the pseudogene TRBV3-2) to TRBJ1-2, with D perhaps TRBD1 (6 bases). The CDR3 sequence is 14 residues long. Per germline, CDR1 LGHDT and CDR2 YNNKEL (reference sequence). Trimming took 2 bases from V and 5 from J, leaving 12 bases between them. CDR3 protein: CASSQRGGGYGYTF. Written as DNA, the CDR3 is TGTGCCAGCAGCCAACGAGGGGGGGGATATGGCTACACCTTC.

CDR3: CASSPGSHTEAFF. The CDR3 DNA sequence: TGTGCCAGCAGCCCAGGGTCCCACACTGAAGCTTTCTTT. The chain joins TRBV7-2 to TRBJ1-1; D is possibly TRBD1 (5 bases). This CDR3 has 13 residues. V lost 5 bases to trimming and J lost 3 bases, with 10 bases between them. From germline, CDR1 is SGHTA and CDR2 FQGNSA.

CDR3: CASSLAISGNTIYF. The CDR3 DNA follows: TGTGCCAGCAGTTTGGCCATCTCTGGAAACACCATATATTTT. This chain uses TRBV28 with TRBJ1-3, with D hard to call. CDR1 is MDHEN and CDR2 is SYDVKM in the germline V gene. This CDR3 has 14 amino acids. Trimming removed 3 bases from V and 0 bases from J, with 6 bases in between.